This entry describes one T cell receptor beta chain. Produced via immunoSEQ multiplex PCR; TCRdb's table is partial and in-frame only. Here the sample spans tens of thousands of clones, around 93% being singletons. The data belong to a study of T cell changes during pregnancy in multiple sclerosis. Trimming took off 1 base at V and 2 bases at J, with 9 bases between the two ends. CDR1 and CDR2 from the germline V gene are SGHTA and FQGNSA. This CDR3 has 14 residues. This TCR came from a female donor with multiple sclerosis, enrolled in a pregnancy study. This rearrangement joins TRBV7-2 to TRBJ2-7; no clear D gene. Sequenced material: peripheral blood, taken in the first trimester of pregnancy. The CDR3: CASSLGRSPYEQYF. The CDR3 DNA reads TGTGCCAGCAGCTTAGGCAGGTCTCCCTACGAGCAGTACTTC.